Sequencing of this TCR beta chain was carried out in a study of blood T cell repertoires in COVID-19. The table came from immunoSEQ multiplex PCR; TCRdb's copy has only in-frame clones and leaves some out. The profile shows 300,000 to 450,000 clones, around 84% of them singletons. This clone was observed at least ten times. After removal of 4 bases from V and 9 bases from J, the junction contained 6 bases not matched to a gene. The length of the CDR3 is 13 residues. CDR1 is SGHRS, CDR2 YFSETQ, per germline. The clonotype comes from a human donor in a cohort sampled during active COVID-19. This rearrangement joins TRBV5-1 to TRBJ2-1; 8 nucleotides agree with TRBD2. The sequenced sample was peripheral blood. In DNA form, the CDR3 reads TGCGCCAGCAGCGAACCCGGGGGGGGTGAGCAGTTCTTC. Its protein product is CASSEPGGGEQFF.